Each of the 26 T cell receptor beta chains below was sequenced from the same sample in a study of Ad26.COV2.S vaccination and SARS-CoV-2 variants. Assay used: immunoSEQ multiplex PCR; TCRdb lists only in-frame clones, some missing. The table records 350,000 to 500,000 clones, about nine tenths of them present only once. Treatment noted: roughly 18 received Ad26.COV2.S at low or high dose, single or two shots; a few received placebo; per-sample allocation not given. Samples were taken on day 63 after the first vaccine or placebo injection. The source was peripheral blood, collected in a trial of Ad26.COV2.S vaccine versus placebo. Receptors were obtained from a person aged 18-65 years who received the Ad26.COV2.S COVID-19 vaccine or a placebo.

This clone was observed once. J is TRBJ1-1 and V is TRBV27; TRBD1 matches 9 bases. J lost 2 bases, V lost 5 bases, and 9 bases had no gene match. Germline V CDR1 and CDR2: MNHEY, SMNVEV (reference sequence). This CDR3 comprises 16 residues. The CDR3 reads CASSKIQGAVNTEAFF. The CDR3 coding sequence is TGTGCCAGCAGTAAAATACAGGGGGCGGTAAACACTGAAGCTTTCTTT.

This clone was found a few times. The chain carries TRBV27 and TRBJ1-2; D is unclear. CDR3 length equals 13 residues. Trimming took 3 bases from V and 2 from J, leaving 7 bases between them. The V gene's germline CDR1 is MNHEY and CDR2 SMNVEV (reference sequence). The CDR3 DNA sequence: TGTGCCAGCAGTTTTAGTGGAAACTATGGCTACACCTTC. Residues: CASSFSGNYGYTF.

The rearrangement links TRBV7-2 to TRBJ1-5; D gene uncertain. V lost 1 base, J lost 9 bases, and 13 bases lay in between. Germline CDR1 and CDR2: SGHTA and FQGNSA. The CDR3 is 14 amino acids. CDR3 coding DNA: TGTGCCAGCAGCTTAGACCTCAAAGGGAGGCCCCAGCATTTT. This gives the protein CASSLDLKGRPQHF.

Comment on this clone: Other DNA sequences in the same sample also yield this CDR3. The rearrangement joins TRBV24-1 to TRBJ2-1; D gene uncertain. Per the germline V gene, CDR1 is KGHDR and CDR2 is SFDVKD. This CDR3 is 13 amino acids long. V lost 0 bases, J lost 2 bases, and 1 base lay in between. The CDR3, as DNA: TGTGCCACCAGTGATTTGGCCTACAATGAGCAGTTCTTC. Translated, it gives CATSDLAYNEQFF.

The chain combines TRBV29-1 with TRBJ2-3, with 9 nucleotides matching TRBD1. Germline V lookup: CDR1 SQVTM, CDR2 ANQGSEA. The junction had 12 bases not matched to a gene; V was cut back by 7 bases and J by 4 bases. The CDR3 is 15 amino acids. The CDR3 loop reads CSGVLRTGASDTQYF. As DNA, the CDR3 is TGCAGCGGGGTCCTCAGGACAGGGGCGTCAGATACGCAGTATTTT.

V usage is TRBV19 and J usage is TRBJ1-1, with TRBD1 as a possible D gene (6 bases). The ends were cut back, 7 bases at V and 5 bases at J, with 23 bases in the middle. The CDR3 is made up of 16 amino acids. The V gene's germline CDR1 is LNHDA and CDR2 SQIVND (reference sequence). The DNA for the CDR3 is TGTGCCAGTATGATTGATGGGGGGCGCGAAGCGACTGAAGCTTTCTTT. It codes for CASMIDGGREATEAFF.

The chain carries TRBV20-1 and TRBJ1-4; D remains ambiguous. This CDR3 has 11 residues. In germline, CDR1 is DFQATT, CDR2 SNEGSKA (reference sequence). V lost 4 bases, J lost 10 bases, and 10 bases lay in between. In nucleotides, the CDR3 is TGCAGTGCTACCGACACGGGAAAACTGTTTTTT. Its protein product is CSATDTGKLFF.

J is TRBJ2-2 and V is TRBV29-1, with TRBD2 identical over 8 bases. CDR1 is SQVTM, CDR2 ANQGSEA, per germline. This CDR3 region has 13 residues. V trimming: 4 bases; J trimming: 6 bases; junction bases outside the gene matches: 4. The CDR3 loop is CSVAAGVAGELFF. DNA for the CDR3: TGCAGCGTTGCAGCGGGAGTAGCCGGGGAGCTGTTTTTT.

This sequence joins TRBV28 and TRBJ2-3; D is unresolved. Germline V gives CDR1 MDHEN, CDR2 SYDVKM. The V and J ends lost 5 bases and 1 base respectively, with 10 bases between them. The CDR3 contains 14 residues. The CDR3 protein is CASSPSLGTDTQYF. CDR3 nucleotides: TGTGCCAGCAGTCCCTCTTTGGGCACAGATACGCAGTATTTT. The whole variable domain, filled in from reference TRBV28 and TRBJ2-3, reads DVKVTQSSRYLVKRTGEKVFLECVQDMDHENMFWYRQDPGLGLRLIYFSYDVKMKEKGDIPEGYSVSREKKERFSLILESASTNQTSMYLCASSPSLGTDTQYFGPGTRLTVL.

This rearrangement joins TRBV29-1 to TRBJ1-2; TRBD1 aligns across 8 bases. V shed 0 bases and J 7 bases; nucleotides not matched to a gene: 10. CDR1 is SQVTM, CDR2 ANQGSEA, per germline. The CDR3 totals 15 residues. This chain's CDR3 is CSVEDPTGGLSGYTF. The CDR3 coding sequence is TGCAGCGTTGAAGATCCAACAGGGGGGCTCTCTGGCTACACCTTC. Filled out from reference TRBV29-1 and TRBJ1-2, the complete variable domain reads SAVISQKPSRDICQRGTSLTIQCQVDSQVTMMFWYRQQPGQSLTLIATANQGSEATYESGFVIDKFPISRPNLTFSTLTVSNMSPEDSSIYLCSVEDPTGGLSGYTFGSGTRLTVV.

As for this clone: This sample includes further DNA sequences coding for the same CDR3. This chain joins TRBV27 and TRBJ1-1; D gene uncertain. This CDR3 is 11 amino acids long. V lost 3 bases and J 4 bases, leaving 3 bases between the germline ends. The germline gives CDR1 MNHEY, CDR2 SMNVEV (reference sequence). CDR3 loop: CASSLGTEAFF. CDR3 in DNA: TGTGCCAGCAGTTTGGGCACTGAAGCTTTCTTT.

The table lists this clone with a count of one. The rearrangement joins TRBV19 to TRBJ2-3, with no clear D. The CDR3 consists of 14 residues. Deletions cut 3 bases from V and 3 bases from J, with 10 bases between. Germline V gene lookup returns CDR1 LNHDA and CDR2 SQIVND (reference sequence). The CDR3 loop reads CASSISRVTDTQYF. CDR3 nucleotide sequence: TGTGCCAGTAGTATTTCCCGGGTGACAGATACGCAGTATTTT. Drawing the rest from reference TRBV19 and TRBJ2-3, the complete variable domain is DGGITQSPKYLFRKEGQNVTLSCEQNLNHDAMYWYRQDPGQGLRLIYYSQIVNDFQKGDIAEGYSVSREKKESFPLTVTSAQKNPTAFYLCASSISRVTDTQYFGPGTRLTVL.

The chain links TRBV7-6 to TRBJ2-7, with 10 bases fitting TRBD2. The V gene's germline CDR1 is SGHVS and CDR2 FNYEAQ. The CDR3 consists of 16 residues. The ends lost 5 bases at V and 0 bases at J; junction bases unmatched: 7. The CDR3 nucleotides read TGTGCCAGCAGCCGAGCACTAGCGGGACTCTCCTACGAGCAGTACTTC. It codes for CASSRALAGLSYEQYF.

As DNA, the CDR3 is TGTGCCAGCAGACGGACTAGCGTGGGCAATGAGCAGTTCTTC. Encoded protein: CASRRTSVGNEQFF. V and J are TRBV7-9 and TRBJ2-1; 9 bases are shared with TRBD2. Germline CDR1 SEHNR, CDR2 FQNEAQ (reference sequence). V lost 6 bases to trimming and J lost 6 bases; unmatched junction nucleotides: 6. The CDR3 runs 14 residues.

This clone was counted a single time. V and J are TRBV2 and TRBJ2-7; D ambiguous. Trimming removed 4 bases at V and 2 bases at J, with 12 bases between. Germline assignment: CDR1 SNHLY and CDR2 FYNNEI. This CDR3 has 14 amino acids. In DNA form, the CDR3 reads TGTGCCAGCAGTGGGCCTCCCCCCGCCTACGAGCAGTACTTC. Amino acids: CASSGPPPAYEQYF.

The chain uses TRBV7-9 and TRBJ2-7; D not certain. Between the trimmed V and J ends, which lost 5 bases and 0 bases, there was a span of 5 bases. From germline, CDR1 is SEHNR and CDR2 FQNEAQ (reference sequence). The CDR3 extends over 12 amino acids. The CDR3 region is CASSVSSYEQYF. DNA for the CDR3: TGTGCCAGCAGCGTAAGCTCCTACGAGCAGTACTTC.

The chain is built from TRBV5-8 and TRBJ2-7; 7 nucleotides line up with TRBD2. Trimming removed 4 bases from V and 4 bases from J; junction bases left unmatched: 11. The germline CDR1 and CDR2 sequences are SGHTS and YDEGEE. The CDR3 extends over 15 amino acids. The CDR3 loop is CASSPPNGRTYEQYF. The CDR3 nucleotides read TGTGCCAGCAGCCCTCCCAACGGGAGGACATACGAGCAGTACTTC.

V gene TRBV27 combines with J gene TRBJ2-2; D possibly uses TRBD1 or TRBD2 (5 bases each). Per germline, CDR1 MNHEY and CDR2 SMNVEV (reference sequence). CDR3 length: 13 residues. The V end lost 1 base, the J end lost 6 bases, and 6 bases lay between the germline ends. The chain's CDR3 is CASSLWGSGELFF. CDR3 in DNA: TGTGCCAGCAGTTTATGGGGGTCCGGGGAGCTGTTTTTT.

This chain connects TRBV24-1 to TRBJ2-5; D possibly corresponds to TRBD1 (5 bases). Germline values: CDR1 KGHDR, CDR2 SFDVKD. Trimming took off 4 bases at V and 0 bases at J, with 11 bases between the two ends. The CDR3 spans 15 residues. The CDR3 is CATSEQGSHQETQYF. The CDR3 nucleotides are TGTGCCACCAGTGAGCAGGGTTCCCACCAAGAGACCCAGTACTTC.

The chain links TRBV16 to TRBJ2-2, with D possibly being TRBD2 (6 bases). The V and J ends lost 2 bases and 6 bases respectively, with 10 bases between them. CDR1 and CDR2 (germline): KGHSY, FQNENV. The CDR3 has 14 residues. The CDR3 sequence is CASSQVGEAGELFF. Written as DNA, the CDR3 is TGTGCCAGCAGCCAAGTCGGGGAGGCCGGGGAGCTGTTTTTT.

The CDR3: CASSQRQGAYEQYF. CDR3 sequence (DNA): TGTGCCAGTAGTCAACGACAGGGTGCCTACGAGCAGTACTTC. The chain links TRBV19 to TRBJ2-7, with 7 bases fitting TRBD1. The V gene end was trimmed by 5 bases and the J gene end by 2 bases; junction bases not matched to a gene: 6. This CDR3 comprises 14 residues. Looked up from germline, CDR1 is LNHDA and CDR2 is SQIVND (reference sequence).

The CDR3 nucleotides read TGTGCCAGCAGTGACAGGCCGCGGGGCTATGGCTACACCTTC. It yields the protein CASSDRPRGYGYTF. This rearrangement joins TRBV2 to TRBJ1-2; D gene uncertain. Germline lookup yields CDR1 SNHLY and CDR2 FYNNEI. CDR3 length equals 14 residues. Between the trimmed V and J ends, which lost 3 bases and 4 bases, there was a span of 12 bases.

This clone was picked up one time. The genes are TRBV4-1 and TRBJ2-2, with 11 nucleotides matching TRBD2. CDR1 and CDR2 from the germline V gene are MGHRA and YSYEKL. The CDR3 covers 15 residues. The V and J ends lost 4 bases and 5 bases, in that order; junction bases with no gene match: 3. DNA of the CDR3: TGCGCCAGCAGCCCACTAGCGGGAGAGACCGGGGAGCTGTTTTTT. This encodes CASSPLAGETGELFF.

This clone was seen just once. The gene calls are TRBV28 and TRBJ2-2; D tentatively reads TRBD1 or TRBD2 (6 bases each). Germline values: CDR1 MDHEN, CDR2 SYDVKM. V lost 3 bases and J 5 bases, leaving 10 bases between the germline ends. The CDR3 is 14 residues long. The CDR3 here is CASSFGGRTGELFF. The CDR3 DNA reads TGTGCCAGCAGTTTTGGGGGGCGAACCGGGGAGCTGTTTTTT.

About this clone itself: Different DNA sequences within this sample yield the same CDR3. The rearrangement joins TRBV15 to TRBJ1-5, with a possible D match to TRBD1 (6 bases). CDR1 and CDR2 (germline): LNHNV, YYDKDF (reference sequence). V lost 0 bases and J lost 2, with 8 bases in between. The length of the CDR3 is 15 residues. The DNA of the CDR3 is TGTGCCACCAGCAGAGATCGGGGGCGCAATCAGCCCCAGCATTTT. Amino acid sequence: CATSRDRGRNQPQHF.

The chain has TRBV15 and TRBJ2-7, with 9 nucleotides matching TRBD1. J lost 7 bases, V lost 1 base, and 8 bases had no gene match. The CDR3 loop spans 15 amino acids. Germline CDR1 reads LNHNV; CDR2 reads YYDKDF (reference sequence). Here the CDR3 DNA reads TGTGCCACCAGCAGAGCCCCGGACAGGGGTTATGAGCAGTACTTC. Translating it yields CATSRAPDRGYEQYF.